This T cell receptor (beta chain) was retrieved from a study of blood T cell repertoires in COVID-19. Study details: Samples of COVID-19 (acute and convalescent) were obtained from the United States, Italy and Spain. Sources were T cells, B-cell-depleted T cells, or PBMCs; the material itself was cDNA or gDNA.

Seattle cases were enrolled at active infection and followed longitudinally. This clone was seen ten or more times. The authors' processing: Reference gene primer amplification gave nucleated cell count estimates. TCRdb's table, derived via immunoSEQ multiplex PCR, lists solely in-frame clones and lacks some. The V and J calls and clone size are taken from that table; D and trimming were inferred from the DNA. The repertoire holds 70,000 or so clones, with over 80% as singletons. The J segment lost 6 bases and the V segment lost 6 bases, leaving 1 base of the junction unmatched. There are 13 residues in the CDR3. Looked up from germline, CDR1 is SGHAT and CDR2 is FQNNGV.

This chain links TRBV11-2 with TRBJ2-1; TRBD2 matches at 11 bases. The sequencing input was peripheral blood. The receptor's source is a middle-aged man with COVID-19, enrolled during active disease. CDR3 nucleotide sequence: TGTGCCAGCAGTAGCGGGAGGGCCAATGAGCAGTTCTTC. Its protein is CASSSGRANEQFF.